The 31 T cell receptor beta chains below were found in one sample sequenced in a study of T cell responses to AZD1222 COVID-19 vaccine. Clones were sequenced by immunoSEQ multiplex PCR, and TCRdb holds only the in-frame ones, with some missing. The sample consists of around 150,000 clones, roughly 84% of them appearing once. The sample was peripheral blood, taken on day 0 of AZD1222 vaccination. All receptors come from an adult in good health.

The chain is built from TRBV11-2 and TRBJ2-1; 8 nucleotides agree with TRBD1. The CDR3 has 16 residues. CDR1 and CDR2 (germline): SGHAT, FQNNGV. Trimming at V came to 0 bases and at J to 0 bases, leaving 1 base not matched to a gene. This CDR3 reads CASSLDTGGSYNEQFF. CDR3 in DNA: TGTGCCAGCAGCTTAGACACAGGGGGCTCCTACAATGAGCAGTTCTTC.

This clone has only one observation. This chain uses TRBV28 with TRBJ1-6; D gene uncertain. V lost 3 bases to trimming and J lost 3 bases, with 9 bases between them. CDR1 is MDHEN and CDR2 is SYDVKM in the germline V gene. This CDR3 is built from 15 residues. The CDR3, as DNA: TGTGCCAGCAGTTTTCAACCTTACTATAATTCACCCCTCCACTTT. Translation gives CASSFQPYYNSPLHF. The complete variable domain, with remaining parts taken from reference TRBV28 and TRBJ1-6, reads DVKVTQSSRYLVKRTGEKVFLECVQDMDHENMFWYRQDPGLGLRLIYFSYDVKMKEKGDIPEGYSVSREKKERFSLILESASTNQTSMYLCASSFQPYYNSPLHFGNGTRLTVT.

The chain links TRBV28 to TRBJ1-1; D remains unclear. CDR3 length: 11 residues. Germline lookup yields CDR1 MDHEN and CDR2 SYDVKM. The germline V and J ends were trimmed by 8 bases and 6 bases, with 10 bases remaining between them. Written as DNA, the CDR3 is TGTGCCAGCCGCCGGGGATCTGAAGCTTTCTTT. Translation: CASRRGSEAFF.

The genes are TRBV4-2 and TRBJ1-5; D is perhaps TRBD1 (6 bases). The germline V gene encodes CDR1 LGHNA and CDR2 YNFKEQ. The V end was cut by 1 base, the J end by 3 bases, with 13 bases between. CDR3 length: 16 residues. As DNA, the CDR3 is TGTGCCAGCAGCCAAGTAGACAGGACCCCCAATCAGCCCCAGCATTTT. Protein product: CASSQVDRTPNQPQHF.

The CDR3, as DNA: TGTGCCAGCAGTACCCGAAACACCGGGGAGCTGTTTTTT. It is translated as CASSTRNTGELFF. The rearrangement uses TRBV28 and TRBJ2-2; D gene ambiguous. The germline V gene encodes CDR1 MDHEN and CDR2 SYDVKM. The CDR3 covers 13 residues. Trimming removed 5 bases at V and 2 bases at J, with 6 bases between.

The chain links TRBV7-9 to TRBJ1-2, with D tentatively TRBD1 (6 bases). The V gene lost 6 bases and the J gene lost 4 bases, with 24 bases spanning the gap. The CDR3 is made up of 17 amino acids. The germline gives CDR1 SEHNR, CDR2 FQNEAQ (reference sequence). This CDR3 is CASSPTPRGDLVYGYTF. As DNA, the CDR3 is TGTGCCAGCAGTCCGACGCCCAGGGGCGATTTAGTCTATGGCTACACCTTC.

This clone was observed a few times. The chain joins TRBV28 to TRBJ1-2, with TRBD1 identical over 8 bases. The trim removed 6 bases at V and 7 bases at J, leaving 13 bases unmatched. This CDR3 comprises 15 residues. Germline CDR1 MDHEN, CDR2 SYDVKM. This chain's CDR3 is CASRLSDRVWGGYTF. CDR3 in DNA: TGTGCCAGCAGGCTCTCGGACAGGGTATGGGGTGGCTACACCTTC.

The chain employs TRBV28 and TRBJ1-6; the D is unclear. Germline V gives CDR1 MDHEN, CDR2 SYDVKM. The CDR3 extends over 16 amino acids. V lost 7 bases and J lost 0, with 13 bases in between. This CDR3 reads CASNGGLFSYNSPLHF. The CDR3 coding sequence is TGTGCCAGCAATGGAGGGTTATTCTCCTATAATTCACCCCTCCACTTT.

A few counts support this clone. Other nucleotide sequences from this sample produce the same CDR3. CDR3 loop: CASSEGNYGYTF. DNA for the CDR3: TGTGCCAGCAGTGAAGGAAACTATGGCTACACCTTC. V gene TRBV6-1 combines with J gene TRBJ1-2, with no clear D. The V gene's germline CDR1 is MNHNS and CDR2 SASEGT. Trimming removed 1 base from V and 2 bases from J, with 2 bases in between. The CDR3 is made up of 12 amino acids.

The rearrangement uses TRBV13 and TRBJ1-5, with D perhaps matching TRBD1 (6 bases). CDR1 is PRHDT and CDR2 is FYEKMQ in the germline V gene (reference sequence). The V end was cut by 0 bases, the J end by 0 bases, with 15 bases between. The CDR3 consists of 18 residues. CDR3 residues: CASSLGKGGSYSNQPQHF. The CDR3 DNA reads as TGTGCCAGCAGCTTAGGTAAAGGGGGTTCCTATAGCAATCAGCCCCAGCATTTT.

The genes are TRBV4-1 and TRBJ2-3; D not resolved. Trimming cost V 1 base and J 5 bases, with 7 bases left between them. The CDR3 contains 13 residues. Germline-derived CDR1 and CDR2 are MGHRA and YSYEKL. The CDR3 here is CASSQVSEDTQYF. CDR3 sequence (DNA): TGCGCCAGCAGCCAAGTTAGTGAAGATACGCAGTATTTT.

The chain carries TRBV11-2 and TRBJ2-7; D gene unclear. The germline V gene has CDR1 SGHAT and CDR2 FQNNGV. The CDR3 is 14 residues long. Trimming cost V 5 bases and J 3 bases, with 14 bases left between them. CDR3: CASSPAGQDYEQYF. CDR3 sequence (DNA): TGTGCCAGCAGCCCGGCCGGGCAAGACTACGAGCAGTACTTC. The entire variable domain, with the rest obtained from reference TRBV11-2 and TRBJ2-7, is as follows: EAGVAQSPRYKIIEKRQSVAFWCNPISGHATLYWYQQILGQGPKLLIQFQNNGVVDDSQLPKDRFSAERLKGVDSTLKIQPAKLEDSAVYLCASSPAGQDYEQYFGPGTRLTVT.

CDR3 in DNA: TGTGCCAGCAGTACCATCCCAAGGGGGAAAGCCTATAATTCACCCCTCCACTTT. Its translation is CASSTIPRGKAYNSPLHF. The rearrangement uses TRBV28 and TRBJ1-6; D is possibly TRBD1 (6 bases). The CDR3 is 18 amino acids. Germline V gene data show CDR1 as MDHEN and CDR2 as SYDVKM. Trimming removed 5 bases from V and 2 bases from J, with 19 bases in between.

The J gene is TRBJ2-3, the V gene TRBV19; D is undetermined. Germline values: CDR1 LNHDA, CDR2 SQIVND (reference sequence). The CDR3 consists of 11 residues. Trimming removed 5 bases from V and 8 bases from J, with 8 bases in between. The CDR3 region has the DNA TGTGCCAGTAGTTCGCTCGCTACGCAGTATTTT. This sequence encodes CASSSLATQYF.

CDR3 DNA: TGCGCCAGCAGCTTGGAGGGCAGCTCTTGGGCTGGCTACACCTTC. Translated, it gives CASSLEGSSWAGYTF. The V call is TRBV5-1, the J call TRBJ1-2; unclear D gene. Germline lookup yields CDR1 SGHRS and CDR2 YFSETQ. The V gene lost 0 bases and the J gene lost 7 bases, with 16 bases spanning the gap. The CDR3 consists of 15 residues.

V gene TRBV6-5 combines with J gene TRBJ2-7, with unresolved D. V was clipped by 5 bases and J by 0 bases, with 11 bases between them. Germline values: CDR1 MNHEY, CDR2 SVGAGI. CDR3 length equals 14 residues. The CDR3 coding sequence is TGTGCCAGCAGTACCCGCTCGGACTCCTACGAGCAGTACTTC. Translated: CASSTRSDSYEQYF.

This rearrangement joins TRBV12-3 or TRBV12-4 to TRBJ1-1; D not certain. Trimming shortened V by 1 base and J by 7 bases, and 10 bases separated the two germline ends. There are 13 residues in the CDR3. The CDR3 DNA reads as TGTGCCAGCAGTTTAGGAGTGTATGGTGAAGCTTTCTTT. Amino acid sequence: CASSLGVYGEAFF.

CDR3 sequence reads: CASSLVNRGVGNTIYF. Written as DNA, the CDR3 is TGTGCCAGCAGCTTAGTCAACAGGGGCGTCGGAAACACCATATATTTT. V is TRBV7-8 and J is TRBJ1-3, with 7 bases identical to TRBD1. The CDR3 runs 16 residues. The V gene end was trimmed by 1 base and the J gene end by 4 bases; junction bases not matched to a gene: 7. Germline V gene sequence: CDR1 SGHVS, CDR2 FQNEAQ.

This clone occurred a few times. The rearrangement links TRBV7-2 to TRBJ2-7; 7 nucleotides align to TRBD1. The CDR3 is 14 residues long. Losses at the gene ends were 5 bases for V and 7 bases for J; bases not matched to a gene: 11. The germline CDR1 and CDR2 sequences are SGHTA and FQGNSA. CDR3 coding DNA: TGTGCCAGCAGCCCAATAGACAGGGTGGGTGAGCAGTACTTC. Residues: CASSPIDRVGEQYF.

V and J are TRBV7-9 and TRBJ2-7; TRBD1 matches at 8 bases. The CDR3 has 13 amino acids. V gave up 5 bases and J gave up 6 bases; unmatched junction bases: 6. Germline V gene sequence: CDR1 SEHNR, CDR2 FQNEAQ (reference sequence). Here the CDR3 reads CASSVGQVGEQYF. CDR3 DNA sequence: TGTGCCAGCAGCGTGGGACAGGTGGGCGAGCAGTACTTC.

The chain employs TRBV21-1 and TRBJ2-2; the table calls TRBD2, which could not be checked here. TRBV21-1 is reported as a pseudogene. The CDR3 is 15 amino acids. The CDR3 protein is CASSKGGGVTGELFF. The DNA of the CDR3 is TGTGCCAGCAGCAAAGGGGGAGGGGTCACCGGGGAGCTGTTTTTT.

The V and J genes are TRBV19 and TRBJ1-1; 8 bases agree with TRBD1. The CDR3 is 15 residues long. V shed 5 bases and J 3 bases; nucleotides not matched to a gene: 8. CDR1 is LNHDA and CDR2 is SQIVND in the germline V gene (reference sequence). For the CDR3, the DNA is TGTGCCAGTAGTCCTTCGGACAGGGCGGACACTGAAGCTTTCTTT. Translating it yields CASSPSDRADTEAFF.

This chain uses TRBV5-1 with TRBJ2-7; 9 bases align to TRBD2. Trimming at V came to 2 bases and at J to 5 bases, leaving 2 bases not matched to a gene. The germline CDR1 and CDR2 sequences are SGHRS and YFSETQ. The CDR3 consists of 13 residues. The CDR3 region has the DNA TGCGCCAGCAGCTTAGAGCGGGGGGACGAGCAGTACTTC. Translated, it gives CASSLERGDEQYF.

The V and J genes are TRBV4-1 and TRBJ2-3, with 9 bases fitting TRBD2. CDR1 and CDR2 (germline): MGHRA, YSYEKL. The V gene end was trimmed by 4 bases and the J gene end by 3 bases; junction bases not matched to a gene: 11. The CDR3 sequence is 17 residues long. CDR3 DNA sequence: TGCGCCAGCAGCCTCGTGGAGCGGGGGGCCTTAACAGATACGCAGTATTTT. Amino acids: CASSLVERGALTDTQYF.

This clone was observed a handful of times. J is TRBJ1-1 and V is TRBV24-1, with 7 positions matching TRBD1. Germline CDR1 and CDR2: KGHDR and SFDVKD. The CDR3 is made up of 13 amino acids. Trimming at V came to 5 bases and at J to 5 bases, leaving 4 bases not matched to a gene. CDR3 sequence: CATSATGRTEAFF. CDR3 in DNA: TGTGCCACCAGTGCGACAGGGCGAACTGAAGCTTTCTTT.

Only one count was recorded for this clone. The genes are TRBV13 and TRBJ1-3; TRBD1 matches at 11 bases. This CDR3 comprises 14 residues. CDR1 is PRHDT and CDR2 is FYEKMQ in the germline V gene (reference sequence). V lost 6 bases, J lost 2 bases, and 0 bases stayed unmatched. CDR3 nucleotide sequence: TGTGCCAGCAGGGACAGGGGGCCTGGAAACACCATATATTTT. As protein: CASRDRGPGNTIYF.

This chain uses TRBV5-5 with TRBJ1-6, with D possibly TRBD1 on 5 matching bases. V was clipped by 2 bases and J by 7 bases, with 16 bases between them. The CDR3 runs 16 residues. Germline CDR1 is SGHKS and CDR2 is YYEKEE (reference sequence). CDR3 region: CASSLIQPSGNSPLHF. The CDR3 DNA follows: TGTGCCAGCAGCTTAATACAGCCGTCAGGGAATTCACCCCTCCACTTT.

The CDR3 coding sequence is TGTGCCAGCAGCCCTAGGACAGGGCGTAACACTGAAGCTTTCTTT. Translating it yields CASSPRTGRNTEAFF. The chain carries TRBV28 and TRBJ1-1; 8 nucleotides align to TRBD1. The CDR3 extends over 15 amino acids. CDR1 is MDHEN, CDR2 SYDVKM, per germline. Trimming took 6 bases from V and 2 from J; bases not matched to a gene: 8.

This clone has just one count. The genes are TRBV7-3 and TRBJ1-1, with D uncertain. Germline assignment: CDR1 SGHTA and CDR2 FQGTGA. V shed 4 bases and J shed 0 bases, with 6 bases lying between them. This CDR3 is 13 amino acids long. CDR3 DNA sequence: TGTGCCAGCAGCTACAGCGTGAACACTGAAGCTTTCTTT. This gives the protein CASSYSVNTEAFF. Filled out from reference TRBV7-3 and TRBJ1-1, the complete variable domain reads GAGVSQTPSNKVTEKGKYVELRCDPISGHTALYWYRQSLGQGPEFLIYFQGTGAADDSGLPNDRFFAVRPEGSVSTLKIQRTERGDSAVYLCASSYSVNTEAFFGQGTRLTVV.

This rearrangement joins TRBV3-1 (or the pseudogene TRBV3-2) to TRBJ1-2; 9 bases align to TRBD1. Trimming removed 7 bases from V and 8 bases from J; junction bases left unmatched: 11. This CDR3 is 14 amino acids long. Per germline, CDR1 LGHDT and CDR2 YNNKEL (reference sequence). Written as DNA, the CDR3 is TGTGCCAGCAACCTGGACAGGGGACTGGGCGGCTACACCTTC. Amino acid sequence: CASNLDRGLGGYTF.

V and J are TRBV18 and TRBJ1-1; weak D call: TRBD1 (6 bases). The ends were cut back, 3 bases at V and 0 bases at J, with 17 bases in the middle. The CDR3 sequence is 17 residues long. The germline gives CDR1 KGHSH, CDR2 LQKENI. In nucleotides, the CDR3 is TGTGCCAGCTCACCCGTATCAGGGGCTACCTTGAACACTGAAGCTTTCTTT. Translated, it gives CASSPVSGATLNTEAFF.